Described below is a single T cell receptor (beta chain) sequence and its context. Its matching antigen is unknown. Hyperthyroidism patients, aged 18 to 65, were newly diagnosed, under 2 months' duration. Diagnoses were established from clinical symptoms, serum thyroxine, TRAb, thyroid ultrasound and orbital computed tomography. Transcripts of RNA were the source for amplifying TCR beta CDR3 regions. After a first-round RT-PCR with HTBI primers, a second-round multiplex PCR was run. TCRdb reprocessed the multiplex PCR reads via MiXCR and lists one record per CDR3 protein. Among over a million distinct CDR3 sequences listed, about 35% were seen once. This specimen belongs to a study of Graves' ophthalmopathy and Graves' hyperthyroidism. Overall study: Researchers classed hyperthyroidism as stable given no ophthalmopathy within 18 months of follow-up. Study results and limitations: Blood also carried most expanded thyroid clonotypes exceeding 0.001 frequency.

Trimming left V 5 bases short and J 4 bases short, with 15 bases between. CDR1 and CDR2 (germline): LNHNV, YYDKDF (reference sequence). This CDR3 spans 16 amino acids. The chain is built from TRBV15 and TRBJ2-6, with a possible D match to TRBD1 (5 bases). Source material: peripheral blood or thyroid tissue (not recorded which). This TCR was recovered from an adult man with Graves' hyperthyroidism. The CDR3 sequence: CATSRRLRTGANVLTF. CDR3 coding DNA: TGTGCCACCAGCCGGAGACTGAGGACAGGGGCCAACGTCCTGACTTTC.